A single sample is the source of the 10 T cell receptor beta chains below, sequenced in a study of blood T cells in healthy people across ages. A J-beta primer mix and a sample-barcoded 5' primer were used in a second PCR of about 7 to 12 cycles. TCRdb itself ran the 5' RACE reads through MiXCR, one entry per CDR3 protein. The sample has 790,000 or so distinct CDR3 sequences; about 42% are singletons. Sequenced sample: blood. The receptors stem from a man at least 80 years old in good health.

This clonotype occurred many times. The chain uses TRBV7-2 and TRBJ2-7; a weak D match, TRBD1 (5 bases). Trimming pared 0 bases from V and 0 bases from J, leaving 15 bases between. Germline V CDR1 and CDR2: SGHTA, FQGNSA. This CDR3 comprises 17 residues. CDR3 in amino acids: CASSLARRGYLSYEQYF. The CDR3 DNA sequence: TGTGCCAGCAGCTTAGCCAGAAGGGGTTATCTCTCCTACGAGCAGTACTTC.

This clonotype was detected once. The chain combines TRBV20-1 with TRBJ2-2; D remains ambiguous. V was cut by 1 base and J by 6 bases, with 21 bases left in between. The CDR3 is 17 residues long. CDR1 is DFQATT and CDR2 is SNEGSKA in the germline V gene (reference sequence). The CDR3: CSARGEVGARNAGELFF. DNA of the CDR3: TGCAGTGCTAGAGGAGAGGTTGGAGCGAGAAACGCCGGGGAGCTGTTTTTT.

The gene calls are TRBV5-1 and TRBJ1-2; 7 nucleotides agree with TRBD1. V dropped 4 bases and J dropped 6; count of bases not matched to a gene: 9. The CDR3 has 14 residues. Germline values: CDR1 SGHRS, CDR2 YFSETQ. In DNA form, the CDR3 reads TGCGCCAGCAGCAGACAGGGTCCTTTAAATGGCTACACCTTC. Translation gives CASSRQGPLNGYTF.

This chain links TRBV20-1 with TRBJ2-5; no clear D gene. Germline-derived CDR1 and CDR2 are DFQATT and SNEGSKA (reference sequence). V dropped 2 bases and J dropped 5 bases, with 15 bases sitting between them. This CDR3 has 14 amino acids. CDR3 sequence: CSARMSWQSETQYF. The CDR3 DNA follows: TGCAGTGCTAGAATGTCGTGGCAGTCGGAGACCCAGTACTTC.

The chain is built from TRBV15 and TRBJ1-1; 8 bases match TRBD1. CDR3 length equals 15 residues. Looked up from germline, CDR1 is LNHNV and CDR2 is YYDKDF (reference sequence). V shed 4 bases, J shed 10 bases, and the junction held 14 bases outside the gene matches. This CDR3 is CATSTADRGRLGAFF. CDR3 in DNA: TGTGCCACCAGCACGGCAGACAGGGGTCGTCTCGGAGCTTTCTTT.

V gene TRBV5-6 combines with J gene TRBJ2-1, with 7 bases matching TRBD2. Germline lookup yields CDR1 SGHDT and CDR2 YYEEEE. With 5 bases clipped from V and 4 bases from J, the junction kept 12 bases outside the gene matches. This CDR3 comprises 16 residues. The CDR3 loop reads CASSHRGLTGYNEQFF. The CDR3 nucleotides are TGTGCCAGCAGTCACCGGGGACTAACCGGATACAATGAGCAGTTCTTC.

The chain has TRBV9 and TRBJ2-1; D may be TRBD2 (6 bases). V lost 3 bases and J lost 4, with 11 bases in between. The length of the CDR3 is 14 residues. Germline V gene data show CDR1 as SGDLS and CDR2 as YYNGEE. DNA of the CDR3: TGTGCCAGCAGCGGCCCGGGACTTTACAATGAGCAGTTCTTC. It encodes CASSGPGLYNEQFF.

This clonotype was detected a few times. This chain joins TRBV7-2 and TRBJ2-3, with TRBD2 identical over 10 bases. With 0 bases clipped from V and 2 bases from J, the junction kept 8 bases outside the gene matches. In germline, CDR1 is SGHTA, CDR2 FQGNSA. This CDR3 spans 18 amino acids. The CDR3 here is CASSLAKILAGDTDTQYF. The CDR3 DNA reads as TGTGCCAGCAGCTTAGCCAAGATCCTAGCGGGAGACACAGATACGCAGTATTTT.

In the case of this clonotype: A read error may explain this, as a much larger clone is one base away. The chain couples TRBV11-3 to TRBJ2-1; maybe TRBD1 (7 bases). The DNA end is a closer match to TRBJ2-7, so the J assignment may be wrong. Per the germline V gene, CDR1 is SGHNT and CDR2 is YENEEA. The CDR3 totals 17 residues. The CDR3 loop reads CASSLDSRDSSYNEQYF. The CDR3 region has the DNA TGTGCCAGCAGCTTAGATTCGCGGGACAGCTCCTACAATGAGCAGTACTTC.

The V call is TRBV25-1, the J call TRBJ2-6; 10 bases line up with TRBD1. Germline CDR1 and CDR2: MGHDK and SYGVNS. The V and J ends lost 4 bases and 3 bases, in that order; junction bases with no gene match: 6. The CDR3 is 17 amino acids. Written as DNA, the CDR3 is TGTGCCAGCAGTGCCCGGGACAGGGGTTATGGGGCCAACGTCCTGACTTTC. It specifies CASSARDRGYGANVLTF.